This passage covers 3 T cell receptor beta chains from one sample sequenced in a study of OX40 agonist ivuxolimab in advanced cancers. Sequencing was performed with immunoSEQ multiplex PCR; in TCRdb, only in-frame clones are kept and a portion is missing. This sample yields tens of thousands of clones, of which around 84% are seen a single time; approximately 4.2% belongs to the top ten. Specimen: CD4+ or CD8+ T cells sorted from blood, collected in a trial of the OX40 agonist ivuxolimab. These receptors all come from an adult with an advanced solid tumor such as melanoma, head and neck, liver or kidney cancer.

V and J are TRBV5-8 and TRBJ1-2; D perhaps matches TRBD1 (5 bases). Deletions cut 0 bases from V and 4 bases from J, with 10 bases between. The CDR3 runs 14 residues. Germline assignment: CDR1 SGHTS and CDR2 YDEGEE. Here the CDR3 reads CASSLEGPSYGYTF. CDR3 nucleotides: TGTGCCAGCAGCTTGGAGGGGCCGAGCTATGGCTACACCTTC.

The CDR3 here is CASSLAGGNSPLHF. In DNA form, the CDR3 reads TGTGCCAGCAGTTTGGCAGGGGGCAATTCACCCCTCCACTTT. The V gene is TRBV6-5, the J gene TRBJ1-6; TRBD1 matches 8 bases. Germline V gene data show CDR1 as MNHEY and CDR2 as SVGAGI. The CDR3 sequence is 14 residues long. The V segment lost 4 bases and the J segment 7 bases; nucleotides outside the gene matches: 3.

V usage is TRBV11-2 and J usage is TRBJ2-1; D call uncertain. The ends were cut back, 5 bases at V and 7 bases at J, with 6 bases in the middle. This CDR3 contains 11 residues. From germline, CDR1 is SGHAT and CDR2 FQNNGV. The CDR3 here is CASSTGNEQFF. The CDR3 DNA follows: TGTGCCAGCAGCACCGGGAATGAGCAGTTCTTC.